This TCR beta chain was captured by sequencing in a study of shared clonotypes between healthy human individuals. Study observations and caveats: Several donors shared approximately 5% of their naive CD4 clonotypes.

Sequencing was at deep level. Repertoires were generated with immunoSEQ multiplex PCR, while TCRdb's copy carries only in-frame clones and drops some. The sample holds approximately 2.3 million clones, 80% to 95% seen once. The study enrolled healthy HIV-negative adults without recent acute infections or vaccinations as donors. From CD4+ cells came CD45RA+ naive and CD45RA-negative memory subsets. Per germline, CDR1 LNHDA and CDR2 SQIVND (reference sequence). The CDR3 is 15 amino acids. The J segment lost 1 base and the V segment lost 4 bases, leaving 5 bases of the junction unmatched. As concerns this clone: Its antigen is unidentified. The sample holds other DNA sequences that translate to the same CDR3.

The source is a young man in good health. Some clones in this sample may be carry-over from other donors' samples. Material: naive CD4+ T cells from PBMCs. The subset denotes: CD45RA+ positively selected. The chain combines TRBV19 with TRBJ2-5; TRBD2 matches at 8 bases. This chain's CDR3 is CASSRLAGFQETQYF. The CDR3 DNA follows: TGTGCCAGTAGTAGGCTAGCGGGCTTCCAAGAGACCCAGTACTTC.